This is a list of T cell receptor beta chains from one sample in a study of glioma-infiltrating T cells after dendritic cell vaccination. The assay was immunoSEQ multiplex PCR, and TCRdb's table has in-frame clones only and misses some. The table has 60,000 to 70,000 clones, approximately 78% seen once. Source: blood, taken before dendritic cell vaccination. Source of these receptors: a human donor with glioblastoma. Both conserved end residues are part of each CDR3. A D gene is named only where the DNA matches it firmly. Size is omitted from some rows. Given values are once, few, many or a class for expanded clones.

cdr3_aa	cdr3_nt	d_call	v_call	j_call	clone_size
CASSASVGYTF	TGTGCCAGCTCCGCCTCAGTAGGCTACACCTTC	.	TRBV18	TRBJ1-2	.
CASSRTGTNTEAFF	TGTGCCAGCAGTCGGACAGGGACGAACACTGAAGCTTTCTTT	TRBD1	TRBV6-6	TRBJ1-1	.
CASSFRQGTNYGYTF	TGTGCCAGCAGCTTCAGACAGGGGACTAACTATGGCTACACCTTC	TRBD1	TRBV7-9	TRBJ1-2	.
CASSDGVRVNTEAFF	TGTGCCAGCAGTGACGGCGTCCGGGTGAACACTGAAGCTTTCTTT	.	TRBV6-1	TRBJ1-1	.
CASSLEAAPGGGELFF	TGTGCCAGCAGCTTAGAGGCAGCGCCGGGAGGCGGGGAGCTGTTTTTT	TRBD2	TRBV11-3	TRBJ2-2	.
CASRRDRGRAEAFF	TGTGCCAGCAGACGAGACAGGGGGAGGGCTGAAGCTTTCTTT	TRBD1	TRBV2	TRBJ1-1	.
CASQGLETQYF	TGCGCCAGCCAGGGTTTAGAGACCCAGTACTTC	.	TRBV5-1	TRBJ2-5	.
CASGDRAKDEQFF	TGTGCCAGTGGGGACAGGGCCAAGGATGAGCAGTTCTTC	TRBD1	TRBV19	TRBJ2-1	.
CASSLGQASYEQYF	TGTGCCAGCAGCCTTGGACAGGCCTCCTACGAGCAGTACTTC	TRBD1	TRBV7-9	TRBJ2-7	.
CASSWVKRGVYEQYF	TGTGCCAGCAGCTGGGTCAAGCGGGGGGTCTACGAGCAGTACTTC	TRBD2	TRBV13	TRBJ2-7	.
CASSQDRAGRGEQFF	TGCGCCAGCAGCCAAGATCGGGCGGGGAGGGGTGAGCAGTTCTTC	TRBD2	TRBV4-1	TRBJ2-1	.
CASSVALAPPRDEQFF	TGTGCCAGCAGCGTAGCTTTAGCCCCGCCGCGCGATGAGCAGTTCTTC	.	TRBV9	TRBJ2-1	.
CSVVPRGVLETQYF	TGCAGCGTTGTACCCCGGGGGGTCTTAGAGACCCAGTACTTC	TRBD2	TRBV29-1	TRBJ2-5	.
CASSLSQRANTGELFF	TGTGCCAGCAGCTTAAGCCAGCGGGCGAACACCGGGGAGCTGTTTTTT	.	TRBV7-8	TRBJ2-2	.
CASSYLTQGNSPLHF	TGTGCCAGCAGTTATTTAACGCAGGGCAATTCACCCCTCCACTTT	.	TRBV6-5	TRBJ1-6	.
CASSSTAYGYTF	TGTGCCAGCAGCTCAACAGCTTATGGCTACACCTTC	.	TRBV5-4	TRBJ1-2	.
CASSPPLTGIDTQYF	TGTGCCAGCAGTCCTCCCCTGACTGGAATCGATACGCAGTATTTT	.	TRBV28	TRBJ2-3	large
CASSMGLTYEQYF	TGTGCCAGTAGTATGGGCCTAACGTACGAGCAGTACTTC	.	TRBV19	TRBJ2-7	.
CASSLAPAGGREQYF	TGCGCCAGCAGCTTGGCCCCAGCGGGGGGGCGCGAGCAGTACTTC	TRBD2	TRBV5-1	TRBJ2-7	.
CASQARIARDTQYF	TGCGCCAGCCAGGCCAGGATAGCGCGAGATACGCAGTATTTT	.	TRBV4-1	TRBJ2-3	.
CASSQGQGTDGYTF	TGTGCCAGCTCACAGGGACAGGGGACTGATGGCTACACCTTC	TRBD1	TRBV18	TRBJ1-2	.
CASSLTGSNQPQHF	TGTGCCAGCAGTTTAACAGGGAGCAATCAGCCCCAGCATTTT	.	TRBV28	TRBJ1-5	.
CASSLGGGGTEAFF	TGTGCCAGCAGCTTAGGCGGGGGGGGCACTGAAGCTTTCTTT	.	TRBV11-2	TRBJ1-1	few
CASSNGGTGTDTQYF	TGCGCCAGCTCCAACGGGGGGACGGGCACAGATACGCAGTATTTT	TRBD2	TRBV5-1	TRBJ2-3	.
CASTPLAGGETQYF	TGTGCCAGCACCCCACTAGCGGGGGGGGAGACCCAGTACTTC	TRBD2	TRBV2	TRBJ2-5	once
CASSQGWGDTGELFF	TGCGCCAGCAGCCAAGGTTGGGGGGACACCGGGGAGCTGTTTTTT	.	TRBV4-1	TRBJ2-2	.
CASSFLYQPQHF	TGTGCCAGCAGTTTCCTTTATCAGCCCCAGCATTTT	.	TRBV27	TRBJ1-5	.
CASSPTGGPPFYEQYF	TGTGCCAGCTCGCCAACAGGGGGACCCCCTTTCTACGAGCAGTACTTC	TRBD1	TRBV18	TRBJ2-7	.
CASSFHDRTGAFF	TGTGCCAGCAGTTTCCACGATCGGACAGGAGCTTTCTTT	TRBD1	TRBV27	TRBJ1-1	.
CASNPRSQETQYF	TGTGCCAGCAACCCGAGGAGCCAAGAGACCCAGTACTTC	.	TRBV7-2	TRBJ2-5	.
CASSDRGHEKLFF	TGTGCCAGCAGTGACAGGGGGCATGAAAAACTGTTTTTT	TRBD1	TRBV25-1	TRBJ1-4	few
CASSRDRAARNQPQHF	TGTGCCAGTAGCCGAGACAGGGCGGCGAGGAATCAGCCCCAGCATTTT	TRBD1	TRBV19	TRBJ1-5	.